This T cell receptor (beta chain) was retrieved from a study of cytomegalovirus exposure and HLA in healthy donors. Germline V gives CDR1 LNHDA, CDR2 SQIVND (reference sequence). Trimming took off 7 bases at V and 4 bases at J, with 13 bases between the two ends. The length of the CDR3 is 14 residues. The study ran its PCR with 60 Vbeta and 13 Jbeta primers. Here immunoSEQ multiplex PCR was the method, and the copy in TCRdb shows in-frame clones only, minus some. The data show approximately 130,000 clones, 75% to 85% seen once. The rearrangement links TRBV19 to TRBJ1-4, with TRBD1 as a possible D gene (5 bases). The sequenced sample consisted of PBMCs. This TCR was sampled from a woman in her forties in good health and CMV-seropositive. CDR3 sequence (DNA): TGTGCCAGTAATCGGGGGACGCTTAATGAAAAACTGTTTTTT. Its translation: CASNRGTLNEKLFF.